A selection of T cell receptor beta chains follows, all from one sample in a study of OX40 agonist ivuxolimab in advanced cancers. Profiled with immunoSEQ multiplex PCR; TCRdb holds only in-frame clones, not every one. The sample lists 15,000 to 25,000 clones; 65% to 70% were seen once. This specimen was CD4+ or CD8+ T cells sorted from blood, taken in a trial of the OX40 agonist ivuxolimab. All receptors derive from an adult with an advanced solid tumor such as melanoma, head and neck, liver or kidney cancer. Both conserved end residues are part of each CDR3. A D gene is named only where the DNA matches it firmly. Some rows mark clone size as missing; the rest say once, few, many or name a class of expanded clone.

V gene	D gene	clone size	J gene	CDR3 protein	CDR3 DNA
TRBV5-6	TRBD2	-	TRBJ2-1	CASSTAGSSYNEQFF	TGTGCCAGCAGCACAGCGGGGAGCTCCTACAATGAGCAGTTCTTC
TRBV28	TRBD1	-	TRBJ2-7	CASSLTGAPYEQYF	TGTGCCAGCAGTCTTACAGGGGCTCCCTACGAGCAGTACTTC
TRBV29-1	-	few	TRBJ1-2	CSVDASDGYTF	TGCAGCGTTGATGCGTCCGATGGCTACACCTTC
TRBV11-2	-	few	TRBJ2-3	CASSLRVFSTDTQYF	TGTGCCAGCAGCTTACGGGTCTTTAGCACAGATACGCAGTATTTT
TRBV19	-	-	TRBJ2-6	CASSRGISGANVLTF	TGTGCCAGTAGTAGGGGAATCTCTGGGGCCAACGTCCTGACTTTC
TRBV28	TRBD1	many	TRBJ1-5	CASSLNVQGQYSNQPQHF	TGTGCCAGCAGCCTGAATGTACAGGGGCAATATAGCAATCAGCCCCAGCATTTT
TRBV28	-	-	TRBJ2-7	CASSFSYEQYF	TGTGCCAGCAGTTTCTCCTACGAGCAGTACTTC
TRBV29-1	-	-	TRBJ1-1	CSVEGGTEAFF	TGCAGCGTTGAGGGGGGGACTGAAGCTTTCTTT
TRBV9	TRBD1	-	TRBJ2-3	CASSDGTGKDTQYF	TGTGCCAGCAGCGATGGGACAGGGAAAGATACGCAGTATTTT
TRBV6-5	-	-	TRBJ2-7	CASSYSTRSYEQYF	TGTGCCAGCAGTTACTCGACTAGATCCTACGAGCAGTACTTC
TRBV2	-	large	TRBJ2-1	CASSLDSSYNEQFF	TGTGCCAGCAGTCTAGACTCCTCCTACAATGAGCAGTTCTTC
TRBV5-6	TRBD2	-	TRBJ2-1	CASSPLAGELNEQFF	TGTGCCAGCAGCCCACTAGCGGGAGAGCTCAATGAGCAGTTCTTC
TRBV2	TRBD1	-	TRBJ2-4	CASRPTGEIFQYF	TGTGCCAGCAGACCGACAGGGGAGATCTTTCAGTACTTC
TRBV11-3	-	-	TRBJ2-3	CASSPEGTQDTDTQYF	TGTGCCAGCAGCCCCGAGGGTACCCAGGACACAGATACGCAGTATTTT
TRBV6-5	-	-	TRBJ1-2	CASSSEYYGYTF	TGTGCCAGCAGCTCCGAATACTATGGCTACACCTTC
TRBV28	-	-	TRBJ1-1	CASSLWGNTEAFF	TGTGCCAGCAGTCTTTGGGGGAACACTGAAGCTTTCTTT
TRBV6-6	TRBD2	-	TRBJ2-1	CASSYPGGSYNEQFF	TGTGCCAGCAGTTACCCGGGAGGCTCCTACAATGAGCAGTTCTTC
TRBV5-4	-	-	TRBJ2-4	CASSTRAVGNIQYF	TGCGCCAGCAGCACCCGGGCAGTGGGGAACATTCAGTACTTC
TRBV13	TRBD1	-	TRBJ2-1	CASSPTAGTGVVNEQFF	TGTGCCAGCAGCCCCACGGCCGGGACAGGGGTTGTCAATGAGCAGTTCTTC
TRBV6-6	-	-	TRBJ2-7	CATDPYGF	TGTGCCACAGACCCGTACGGCTTC
TRBV9	-	-	TRBJ2-7	CASSASVEQYF	TGTGCCAGCAGCGCCAGCGTCGAGCAGTACTTC
TRBV5-4	-	once	TRBJ1-3	CASYRAGYGNTIYF	TGTGCCAGCTACCGTGCCGGCTACGGAAACACCATATATTTT
TRBV28	TRBD1	-	TRBJ1-1	CASSSYTDRVDTEAFF	TGTGCCAGCAGTTCGTATACAGACAGGGTGGACACTGAAGCTTTCTTT
TRBV11-2	-	-	TRBJ2-1	CASSLGYNEQFF	TGTGCCAGCAGCTTAGGTTACAATGAGCAGTTCTTC
TRBV19	-	-	TRBJ1-4	CALHKGKHTIATNEKLFF	TGTGCCTTACACAAGGGGAAGCATACAATCGCAACTAATGAAAAACTGTTTTTT
TRBV2	TRBD2	-	TRBJ2-1	CASRPTGLAGDEQFF	TGTGCCAGCAGACCTACCGGACTAGCGGGGGATGAGCAGTTCTTC
TRBV9	TRBD1	-	TRBJ2-3	CASSVVAGGGTDTQYF	TGTGCCAGCAGCGTAGTCGCAGGGGGCGGCACAGATACGCAGTATTTT
TRBV28	-	-	TRBJ2-6	CASSDLRVSGANVLTF	TGTGCCAGCAGTGACCTCAGGGTTTCTGGGGCCAACGTCCTGACTTTC
TRBV18	-	medium-sized	TRBJ1-5	CASSPSGRVSNQPQHF	TGTGCCAGCTCACCATCGGGCAGGGTGAGCAATCAGCCCCAGCATTTT
TRBV7-9	-	-	TRBJ2-7	CASSSGTYEQYF	TGTGCCAGCAGCTCCGGGACGTACGAGCAGTACTTC
TRBV7-9	-	-	TRBJ1-2	CASCPARCYGYTF	TGTGCCAGTTGTCCTGCGAGGTGCTATGGCTACACCTTC
TRBV5-8	-	-	TRBJ2-7	CASSRDLGERQYF	TGTGCCAGCAGCCGGGACCTAGGGGAAAGGCAGTACTTC
TRBV15	TRBD2	-	TRBJ2-7	CATSRAVGGREQYF	TGTGCCACCAGCAGAGCGGTGGGAGGGCGCGAGCAGTACTTC
TRBV27	TRBD2	-	TRBJ2-5	CASRTSGGQETQYF	TGTGCCAGCAGAACTAGCGGGGGTCAAGAGACCCAGTACTTC
TRBV19	-	-	TRBJ2-7	CASGTYEQYF	TGTGCCAGTGGTACCTACGAGCAGTACTTC
TRBV6-1	TRBD1	few	TRBJ2-2	CASMTGDTGELFF	TGTGCCAGCATGACAGGGGACACCGGGGAGCTGTTTTTT
TRBV7-9	TRBD2	-	TRBJ2-1	CASRSGSDEQFF	TGTGCCAGCAGGAGCGGGAGTGATGAGCAGTTCTTC
TRBV6-6	-	-	TRBJ1-2	CAISEPNPRGGYTF	TGTGCCATCAGTGAGCCGAACCCGAGGGGTGGCTACACCTTC
TRBV5-1	-	-	TRBJ2-7	CASSFDPVKGTSSYEQYF	TGCGCCAGCAGCTTCGACCCAGTGAAGGGCACGAGCTCCTACGAGCAGTACTTC
TRBV7-6	-	-	TRBJ2-2	CASSWGRAGELFF	TGTGCCAGCAGCTGGGGAAGGGCCGGGGAGCTGTTTTTT
TRBV6-5	TRBD1	once	TRBJ2-7	CASSFFGTGSNEQYF	TGTGCCAGCAGTTTCTTTGGGACAGGGAGTAACGAGCAGTACTTC
TRBV5-4	-	-	TRBJ2-7	CASSLDGGRSYEQYF	TGTGCCAGCAGCTTGGACGGGGGTCGCTCCTACGAGCAGTACTTC
TRBV7-9	TRBD1	-	TRBJ1-2	CASSFGQGAGGYTF	TGTGCCAGCAGCTTCGGACAGGGGGCGGGAGGCTACACCTTC
TRBV7-6	TRBD1	-	TRBJ1-1	CASSYTGGNTEAFF	TGTGCCAGCAGCTATACAGGGGGCAACACTGAAGCTTTCTTT
TRBV2	-	-	TRBJ2-1	CASKFRPNYNEQFF	TGTGCCAGCAAGTTTCGGCCAAACTACAATGAGCAGTTCTTC
TRBV7-3	-	many	TRBJ2-7	CASSLLLRTYEQYF	TGTGCCAGCAGTCTACTACTTCGTACCTACGAGCAGTACTTC
TRBV19	-	-	TRBJ1-1	CASSIIEGSTEAFF	TGTGCCAGTAGTATCATTGAGGGGAGCACTGAAGCTTTCTTT
TRBV5-1	TRBD1	once	TRBJ2-7	CASSPIGTAAYEQYF	TGCGCCAGCAGCCCAATTGGGACAGCGGCCTACGAGCAGTACTTC
TRBV7-9	TRBD2	-	TRBJ2-1	CASSTGLALGEQFF	TGTGCCAGCAGCACAGGACTAGCGTTGGGTGAGCAGTTCTTC
TRBV27	-	few	TRBJ2-1	CASSLGSYNEQFF	TGTGCCAGCAGTTTAGGATCCTACAATGAGCAGTTCTTC
TRBV9	-	-	TRBJ2-5	CASSQQEGAETQYF	TGTGCCAGCAGCCAACAGGAGGGGGCGGAGACCCAGTACTTC
TRBV6-5	-	-	TRBJ2-1	CASSVDRSSYNEQFF	TGTGCCAGCAGTGTAGACAGGAGCTCCTACAATGAGCAGTTCTTC
TRBV5-6	TRBD1	few	TRBJ1-1	CASSLGVRQGSTEAFF	TGTGCCAGCAGCTTGGGGGTCCGACAGGGGAGCACTGAAGCTTTCTTT
TRBV7-8	TRBD1	-	TRBJ2-3	CASSSIQGVGGQTDTQYF	TGTGCCAGCAGCTCGATACAGGGGGTCGGTGGTCAAACAGATACGCAGTATTTT
TRBV5-4	TRBD1	-	TRBJ2-1	CASRSGTGGLNEQFF	TGTGCCAGCAGGTCCGGGACAGGGGGCTTGAATGAGCAGTTCTTC
TRBV28	TRBD1	medium-sized	TRBJ1-2	CASSRTGNYGYTF	TGTGCCAGCAGTCGGACAGGGAACTATGGCTACACCTTC